What follows describes a single T cell receptor beta chain. Its binding antigen is unknown. Per-base quality was not reported, and no clone a single base away is much larger than it. Trimming costs V 1 base and J 5 bases, and their ends lie 11 bases apart. CDR1 and CDR2 (SEHNR, FQNEAQ) derive from the germline V gene (reference sequence). The CDR3 runs 14 residues from the cysteine to the phenylalanine. The retained sequence is limited to the CDR3, 42 bases, with the frame set at the first base. The approximately 40 donors, aged roughly 6 to 95 years, were systemically healthy Caucasian individuals from Russia. Each donor gave about 9.7 milliliters of peripheral blood, drawn into EDTA-treated Vacutainer tubes. Ficoll-Paque density-gradient centrifugation was used to isolate PBMCs, with at least 7 million obtained per sample. Trizol reagent was used to extract total RNA from the PBMCs, yielding at least 6 micrograms per sample. For every donor, an aliquot of PBMCs went through flow cytometry to measure the percentages of naive CD45RAhigh/CD27high T cells.

The sample belongs to a study of blood T cells in healthy people across ages (dated by TCRdb to the mid-2010s). Background for the entire study: In model experiments, roughly one uniquely barcoded TCR beta cDNA molecule per two T cells was captured by template switching. To avoid experimental bias, donors of different ages were randomly spread across the sequencing lanes. Age-related changes in TCR beta repertoire diversity were measured in the study by deep sequencing normalized with unique cDNA molecular identifiers. For two donors (one aged 18 to 30 and one aged 80 or older), the study analyzed two additional independent replicas of 1 million unique cDNA reads from the same blood draw. The donors were split into four age groups: young (average 16 years), middle-aged (39), aged (approximately 60) and long-lived (approximately 80). Study-level results and caveats: A strong correlation was found between observed TCR beta diversity and the percentage of naive T cells measured by flow cytometry. Donor CMV infection status was unknown, potentially confounding age-related changes in expanded clonotypes. Compared with the aged group, more naive CD4+ T cells, fewer expanded clones and increased TCR diversity were shown by the long-lived group, suggesting age selection. Estimates of total diversity based on one million sequenced T cells were regarded as lower bounds and as underestimates. Since profiling was done on bulk unsorted PBMCs, naive and antigen-experienced compartments could not be conclusively compared. As age increased, observed TCR beta diversity per million T cells dropped in a roughly linear way, and a significant reduction was already evident by age 40.

Libraries were made using 5' RACE. The run used an Illumina HiSeq 2500. The second PCR ran for about 6 to 11 cycles and used a J-beta primer mix along with a sample-barcoded 5' primer. Each TCR beta cDNA molecule received a unique molecular identifier from a template-switch 5' adaptor carrying 12 random nucleotides. Each sample yielded at least 2.5 million CDR3-containing paired-end reads. All of the RNA was converted into first-strand cDNA using the Mint cDNA synthesis kit, with a TRBC-specific oligonucleotide serving as the primer. After uracil-DNA glycosylase treatment, a first 18-cycle PCR used universal primers M1SS and BC2_uni_R on all cDNA. From the authors' description of their analysis: Normalization of each sample was performed by random selection of 1 million high-quality reads, each carrying a distinct molecular identifier. Reads with shared molecular identifiers were discarded instead of being binned into consensus sequences. MiTCR, run with a Q25 quality threshold and the strictest error-elimination algorithm, handled CDR3 identification, clonotype clustering and error correction. A nonparametric unseen species model with Euler transformation was used to estimate lower-bound total TCR beta diversity. Clones were called with MiXCR by TCRdb after fastp trimmed the public reads at Q25, and only in-frame beta chains were retained. Every entry covers one CDR3 protein and lists the most common genes and DNA from its rows. These V and J calls rely on TCRdb rather than the paper's analysis. The sample profile shows about 1.4 million distinct CDR3 sequences; 45% to 70% of them were found once. The leading ten clones occupy 6.5% to 8% of the sample.

Sequencing was carried out using blood. The sequence was collected from a man aged 18-30 years in good health. The chain couples TRBV7-9 to TRBJ2-5; the D region possibly corresponds to TRBD2 (5 bases align). The sequenced DNA is TGTGCCAGCAGCTTAGTATGGGGAGTCGAGACCCAGTACTTC. Its amino acids are CASSLVWGVETQYF.